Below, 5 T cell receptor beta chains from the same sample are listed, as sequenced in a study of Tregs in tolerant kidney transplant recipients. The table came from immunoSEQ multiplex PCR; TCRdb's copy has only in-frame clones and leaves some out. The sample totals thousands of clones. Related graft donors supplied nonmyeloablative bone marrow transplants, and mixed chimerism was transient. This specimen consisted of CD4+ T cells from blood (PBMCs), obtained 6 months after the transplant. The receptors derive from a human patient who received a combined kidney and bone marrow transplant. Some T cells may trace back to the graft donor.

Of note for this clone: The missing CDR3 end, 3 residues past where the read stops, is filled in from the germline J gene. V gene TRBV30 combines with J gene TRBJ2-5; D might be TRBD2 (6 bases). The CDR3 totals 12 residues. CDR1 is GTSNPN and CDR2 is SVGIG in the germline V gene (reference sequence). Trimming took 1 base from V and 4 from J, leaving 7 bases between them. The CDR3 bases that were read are TGTGCCTGGAGTGAGGAGGGAGAGACC. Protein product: CAWSEEGET. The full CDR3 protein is CAWSEEGETQYF.

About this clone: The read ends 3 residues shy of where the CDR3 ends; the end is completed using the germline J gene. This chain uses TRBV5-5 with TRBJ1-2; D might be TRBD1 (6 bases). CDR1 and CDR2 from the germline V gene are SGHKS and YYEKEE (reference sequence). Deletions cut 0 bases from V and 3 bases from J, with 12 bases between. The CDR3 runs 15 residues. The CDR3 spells CASSLGRTADYGYTF. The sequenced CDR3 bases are TGTGCCAGCAGCTTGGGCAGGACAGCGGACTATGGC.

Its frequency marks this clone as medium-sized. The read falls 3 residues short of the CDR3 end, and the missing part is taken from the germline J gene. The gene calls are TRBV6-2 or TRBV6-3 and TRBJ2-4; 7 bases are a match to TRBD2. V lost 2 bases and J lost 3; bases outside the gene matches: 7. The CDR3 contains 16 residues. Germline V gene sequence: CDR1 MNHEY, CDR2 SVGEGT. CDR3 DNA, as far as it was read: TGTGCCAGCAGTTACGGTGGGGGGGAGAGCAAAAACATT. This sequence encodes CASSYGGGESKNI. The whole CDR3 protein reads CASSYGGGESKNIQYF.

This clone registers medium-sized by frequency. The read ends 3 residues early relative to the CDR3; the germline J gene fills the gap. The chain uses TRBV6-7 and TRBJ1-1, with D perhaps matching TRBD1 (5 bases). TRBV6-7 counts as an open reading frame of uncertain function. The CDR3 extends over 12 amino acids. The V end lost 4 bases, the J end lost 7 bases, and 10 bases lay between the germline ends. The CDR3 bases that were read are TGTGCCAGCAGTTGGAGGGGCAATGAA. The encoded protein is CASSWRGNE. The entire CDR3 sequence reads CASSWRGNEAFF.

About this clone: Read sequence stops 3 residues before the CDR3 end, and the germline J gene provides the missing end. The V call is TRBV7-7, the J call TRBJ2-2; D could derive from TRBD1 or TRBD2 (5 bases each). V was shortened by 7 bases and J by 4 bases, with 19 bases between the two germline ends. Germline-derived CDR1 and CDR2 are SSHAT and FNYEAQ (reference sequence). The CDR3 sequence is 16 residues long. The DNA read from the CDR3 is TGTGCCAGCACCCCCATGCAGGGAGCCGGCACCGGGGAG. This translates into CASTPMQGAGTGE. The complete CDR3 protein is CASTPMQGAGTGELFF.